The 8 T cell receptor beta chains below were found in one sample sequenced in a study of blood T cell repertoires in COVID-19. TCRdb keeps only in-frame clones here, not all; method: immunoSEQ multiplex PCR. The table has about 53,000 clones, about three quarters seen once. The sample taken for sequencing was peripheral blood. These TCRs come from a man between 70 and 80 years old with active or convalescent COVID-19.

CDR3 loop: CASSQEAPNEQYF. CDR3 coding DNA: TGTGCCAGCAGCCAAGAAGCCCCTAACGAGCAGTACTTC. The chain recombines TRBV3-1 (or the pseudogene TRBV3-2) with TRBJ2-7; no firm D call. Trimming cost V 0 bases and J 5 bases, with 8 bases left between them. The CDR3 is 13 residues long. CDR1 and CDR2 (germline): LGHDT, YNNKEL (reference sequence).

V usage is TRBV6-5 and J usage is TRBJ1-1; D not certain. Trimming took 2 bases from V and 2 from J, leaving 9 bases between them. CDR1 MNHEY and CDR2 SVGAGI come from the germline V gene. CDR3 size: 14 residues. The CDR3 sequence is CASSYEPGNTEAFF. The CDR3, as DNA: TGTGCCAGCAGTTACGAACCGGGAAACACTGAAGCTTTCTTT.

The chain recombines TRBV7-2 with TRBJ2-1; 15 nucleotides match TRBD2. The CDR3 sequence is 17 residues long. The V segment lost 1 base and the J segment 8 bases; nucleotides outside the gene matches: 6. Germline CDR1 and CDR2: SGHTA and FQGNSA. CDR3 nucleotides: TGTGCCAGCAGCTTAGTCCCGGGACTAGCGGGGGGCGATGAGCAGTTCTTC. Translation gives CASSLVPGLAGGDEQFF.

The chain is built from TRBV12-3 or TRBV12-4 and TRBJ1-1; tentatively, D is TRBD1 (5 bases). The CDR3 covers 11 residues. Trimming pared 7 bases from V and 11 bases from J, leaving 14 bases between. In nucleotides, the CDR3 is TGTGCCAGCACCAGACGGGGGTCGGCTTTCTTT. Protein: CASTRRGSAFF.

The V and J genes are TRBV6-5 and TRBJ2-2; 8 bases match TRBD2. V lost 5 bases, J lost 6 bases, and 2 bases stayed unmatched. The CDR3 spans 13 residues. Germline lookup yields CDR1 MNHEY and CDR2 SVGAGI. CDR3 DNA sequence: TGTGCCAGCAGTCGGGGGGGATCCGGGGAGCTGTTTTTT. This gives the protein CASSRGGSGELFF.

The chain is built from TRBV10-3 and TRBJ2-3; 8 nucleotides align to TRBD1. The junction had 5 bases not matched to a gene; V was cut back by 3 bases and J by 3 bases. CDR3 length equals 15 residues. The germline V gene encodes CDR1 ENHRY and CDR2 SYGVKD. The DNA for the CDR3 is TGTGCCATCAGTGAACCAGGGGGCGGGACAGATACGCAGTATTTT. It yields the protein CAISEPGGGTDTQYF.

V is TRBV5-1 and J is TRBJ2-7; TRBD1 matches 10 bases. CDR3 size: 14 residues. V gave up 4 bases and J gave up 2 bases; unmatched junction bases: 3. CDR1 SGHRS and CDR2 YFSETQ come from the germline V gene. Here the CDR3 DNA reads TGCGCCAGCAGCCGGGACAGGGGAACCTACGAGCAGTACTTC. Protein: CASSRDRGTYEQYF.

This chain links TRBV7-9 with TRBJ2-7, with TRBD1 matching over 7 bases. This CDR3 region has 12 residues. CDR1 is SEHNR and CDR2 is FQNEAQ in the germline V gene (reference sequence). Unmatched junction bases numbered 4, after V lost 5 bases and J lost 6 bases. The chain's CDR3 is CASSPTGREQYF. The CDR3 DNA sequence: TGTGCCAGCAGCCCGACAGGGCGCGAGCAGTACTTC.